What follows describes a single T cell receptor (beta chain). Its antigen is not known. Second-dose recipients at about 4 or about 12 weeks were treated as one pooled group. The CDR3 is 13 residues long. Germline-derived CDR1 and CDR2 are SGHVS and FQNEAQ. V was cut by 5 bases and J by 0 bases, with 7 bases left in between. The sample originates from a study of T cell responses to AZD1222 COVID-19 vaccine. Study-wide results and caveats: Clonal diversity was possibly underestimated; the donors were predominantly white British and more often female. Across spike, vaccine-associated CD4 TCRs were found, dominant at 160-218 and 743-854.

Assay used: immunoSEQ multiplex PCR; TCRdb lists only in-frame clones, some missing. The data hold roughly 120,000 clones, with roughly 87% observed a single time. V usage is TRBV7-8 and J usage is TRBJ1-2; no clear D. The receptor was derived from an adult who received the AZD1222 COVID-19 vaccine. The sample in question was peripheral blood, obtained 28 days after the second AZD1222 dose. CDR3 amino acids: CASSPYTNYGYTF. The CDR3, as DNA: TGTGCCAGCAGCCCCTACACTAACTATGGCTACACCTTC.